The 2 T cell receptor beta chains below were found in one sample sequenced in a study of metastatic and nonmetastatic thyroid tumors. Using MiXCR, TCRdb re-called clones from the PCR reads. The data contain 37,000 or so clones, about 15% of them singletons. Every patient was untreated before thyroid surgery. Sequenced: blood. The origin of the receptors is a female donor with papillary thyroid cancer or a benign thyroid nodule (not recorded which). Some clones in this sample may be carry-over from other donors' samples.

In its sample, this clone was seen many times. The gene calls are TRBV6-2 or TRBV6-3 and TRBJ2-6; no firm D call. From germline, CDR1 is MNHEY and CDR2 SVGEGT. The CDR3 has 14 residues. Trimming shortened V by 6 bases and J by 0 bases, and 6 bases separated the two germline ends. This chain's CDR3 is CASRRSSGANVLTF. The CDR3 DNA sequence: TGTGCCAGCAGGAGATCCTCTGGGGCCAACGTCCTGACTTTC.

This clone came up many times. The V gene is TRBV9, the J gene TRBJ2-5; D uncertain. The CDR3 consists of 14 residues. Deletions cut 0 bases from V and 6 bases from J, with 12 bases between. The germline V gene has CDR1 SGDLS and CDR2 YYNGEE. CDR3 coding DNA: TGTGCCAGCAGCGTAGATGGTTTTGGGAAGACCCAGTACTTC. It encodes CASSVDGFGKTQYF.